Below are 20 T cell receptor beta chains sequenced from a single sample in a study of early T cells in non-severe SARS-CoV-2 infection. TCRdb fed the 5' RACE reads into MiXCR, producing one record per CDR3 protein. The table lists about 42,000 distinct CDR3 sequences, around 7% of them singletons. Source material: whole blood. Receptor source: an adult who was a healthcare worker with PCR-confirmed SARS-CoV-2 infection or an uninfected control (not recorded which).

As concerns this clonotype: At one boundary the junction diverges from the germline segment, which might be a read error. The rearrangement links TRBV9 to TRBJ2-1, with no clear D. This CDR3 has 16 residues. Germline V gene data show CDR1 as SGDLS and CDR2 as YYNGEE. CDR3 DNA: TGTGCCAGCAGCGTAGATACAGCGAGCTCCTACAATGAGCAGTCCTTC. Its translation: CASSVDTASSYNEQSF.

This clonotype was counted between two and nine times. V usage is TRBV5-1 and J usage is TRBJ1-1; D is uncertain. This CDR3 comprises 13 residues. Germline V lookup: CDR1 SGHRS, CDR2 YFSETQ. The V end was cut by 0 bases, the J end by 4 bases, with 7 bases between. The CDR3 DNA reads TGCGCCAGCAGCTTGGCTGGAAGCACTGAAGCTTTCTTT. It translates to CASSLAGSTEAFF.

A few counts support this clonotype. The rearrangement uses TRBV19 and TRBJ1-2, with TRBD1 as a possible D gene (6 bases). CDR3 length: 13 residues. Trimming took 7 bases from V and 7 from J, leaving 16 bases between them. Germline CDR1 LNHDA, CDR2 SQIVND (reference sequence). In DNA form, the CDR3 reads TGTGCCAGTACCTTTAAGGGGGAAACTGGCTACACCTTC. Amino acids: CASTFKGETGYTF.

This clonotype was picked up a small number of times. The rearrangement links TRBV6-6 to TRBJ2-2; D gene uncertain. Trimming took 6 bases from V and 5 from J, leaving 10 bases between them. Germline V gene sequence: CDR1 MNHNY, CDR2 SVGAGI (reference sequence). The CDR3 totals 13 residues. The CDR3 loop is CASRPTETGELFF. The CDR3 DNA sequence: TGTGCCAGCAGACCAACAGAGACCGGGGAGCTGTTTTTT.

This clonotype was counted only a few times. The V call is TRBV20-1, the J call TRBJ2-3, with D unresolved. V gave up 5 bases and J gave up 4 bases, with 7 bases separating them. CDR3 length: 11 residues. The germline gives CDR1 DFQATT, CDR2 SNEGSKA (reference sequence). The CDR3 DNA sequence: TGCAGTGCTTCCCTTGCAGATACGCAGTATTTT. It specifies CSASLADTQYF.

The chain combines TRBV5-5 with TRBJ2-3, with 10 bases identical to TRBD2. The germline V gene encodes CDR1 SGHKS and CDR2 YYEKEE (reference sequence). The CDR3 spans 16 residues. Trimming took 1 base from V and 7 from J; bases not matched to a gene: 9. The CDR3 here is CASSLSSGGSLNTQYF. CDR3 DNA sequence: TGTGCCAGCAGCTTGTCTAGCGGGGGCTCCCTTAATACGCAGTATTTT. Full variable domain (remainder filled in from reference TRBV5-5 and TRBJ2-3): DAGVTQSPTHLIKTRGQQVTLRCSPISGHKSVSWYQQVLGQGPQFIFQYYEKEERGRGNFPDRFSARQFPNYSSELNVNALLLGDSALYLCASSLSSGGSLNTQYFGPGTRLTVL.

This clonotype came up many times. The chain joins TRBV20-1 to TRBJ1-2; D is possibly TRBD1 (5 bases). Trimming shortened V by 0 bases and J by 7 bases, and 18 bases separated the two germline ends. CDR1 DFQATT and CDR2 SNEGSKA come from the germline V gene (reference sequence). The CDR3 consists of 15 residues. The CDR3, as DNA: TGCAGTGCTAGAGATGGCGGGGGATCGTTCTTTGGCTACACCTTC. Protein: CSARDGGGSFFGYTF.

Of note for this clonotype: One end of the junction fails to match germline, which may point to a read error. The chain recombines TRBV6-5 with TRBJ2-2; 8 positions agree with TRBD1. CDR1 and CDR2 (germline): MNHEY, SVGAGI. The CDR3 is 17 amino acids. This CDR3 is CANSRPGGVGSTGELFF. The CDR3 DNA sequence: TGTGCCAACAGTCGACCAGGGGGCGTAGGGAGCACCGGGGAGCTGTTTTTT.

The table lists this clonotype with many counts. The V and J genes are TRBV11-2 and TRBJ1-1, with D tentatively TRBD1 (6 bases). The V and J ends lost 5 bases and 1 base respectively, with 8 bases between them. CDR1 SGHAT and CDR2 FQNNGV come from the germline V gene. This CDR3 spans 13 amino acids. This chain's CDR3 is CASSLQGNTEAFF. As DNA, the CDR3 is TGTGCCAGCAGCCTACAGGGGAACACTGAAGCTTTCTTT. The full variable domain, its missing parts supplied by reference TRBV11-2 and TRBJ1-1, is EAGVAQSPRYKIIEKRQSVAFWCNPISGHATLYWYQQILGQGPKLLIQFQNNGVVDDSQLPKDRFSAERLKGVDSTLKIQPAKLEDSAVYLCASSLQGNTEAFFGQGTRLTVV.

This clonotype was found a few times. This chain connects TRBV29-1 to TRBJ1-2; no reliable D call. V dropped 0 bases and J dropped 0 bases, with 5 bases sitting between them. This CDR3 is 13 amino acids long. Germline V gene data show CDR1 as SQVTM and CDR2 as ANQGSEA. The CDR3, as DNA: TGCAGCGTTGAAGACAGATCTAACTATGGCTACACCTTC. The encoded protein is CSVEDRSNYGYTF.

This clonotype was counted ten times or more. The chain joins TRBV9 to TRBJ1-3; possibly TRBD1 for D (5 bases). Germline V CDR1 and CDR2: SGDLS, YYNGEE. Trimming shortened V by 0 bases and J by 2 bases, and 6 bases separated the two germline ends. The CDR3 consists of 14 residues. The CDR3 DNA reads TGTGCCAGCAGCGTAGGAGGGGCTGGAAACACCATATATTTT. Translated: CASSVGGAGNTIYF.

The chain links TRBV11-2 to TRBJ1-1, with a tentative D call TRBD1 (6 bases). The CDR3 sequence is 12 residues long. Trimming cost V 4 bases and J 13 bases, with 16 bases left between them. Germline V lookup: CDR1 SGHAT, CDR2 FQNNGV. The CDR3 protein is CASSWATGQVFF. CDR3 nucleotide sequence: TGTGCCAGCAGCTGGGCCACAGGGCAGGTTTTCTTT. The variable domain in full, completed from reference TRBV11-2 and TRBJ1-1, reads EAGVAQSPRYKIIEKRQSVAFWCNPISGHATLYWYQQILGQGPKLLIQFQNNGVVDDSQLPKDRFSAERLKGVDSTLKIQPAKLEDSAVYLCASSWATGQVFFGQGTRLTVV.

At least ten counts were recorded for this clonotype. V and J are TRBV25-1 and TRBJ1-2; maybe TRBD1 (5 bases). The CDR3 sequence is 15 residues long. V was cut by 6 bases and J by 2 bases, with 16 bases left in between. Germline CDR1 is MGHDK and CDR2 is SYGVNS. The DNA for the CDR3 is TGTGCCAGCAGGGCCACAGGAGAAAAGAACTATGGCTACACCTTC. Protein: CASRATGEKNYGYTF.

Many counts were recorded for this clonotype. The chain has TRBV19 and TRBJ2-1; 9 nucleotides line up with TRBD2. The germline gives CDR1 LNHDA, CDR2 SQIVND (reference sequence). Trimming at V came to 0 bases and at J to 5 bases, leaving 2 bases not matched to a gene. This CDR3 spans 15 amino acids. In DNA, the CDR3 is TGTGCCAGTAGTATAGACAGCGGGGGGCACAATGAGCAGTTCTTC. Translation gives CASSIDSGGHNEQFF.

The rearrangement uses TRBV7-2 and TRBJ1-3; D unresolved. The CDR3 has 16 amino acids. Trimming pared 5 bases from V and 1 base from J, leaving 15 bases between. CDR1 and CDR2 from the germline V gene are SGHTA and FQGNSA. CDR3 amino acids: CASSTPRSDSGNTIYF. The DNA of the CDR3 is TGTGCCAGCAGCACACCAAGGTCGGATTCTGGAAACACCATATATTTT.

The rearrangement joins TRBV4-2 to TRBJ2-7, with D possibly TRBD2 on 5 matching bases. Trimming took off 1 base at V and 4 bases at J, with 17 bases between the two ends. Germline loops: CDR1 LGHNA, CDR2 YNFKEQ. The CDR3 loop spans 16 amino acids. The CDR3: CASSQVSGPGGYEQYF. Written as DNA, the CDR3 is TGTGCCAGCAGCCAAGTTTCGGGCCCAGGAGGTTACGAGCAGTACTTC.

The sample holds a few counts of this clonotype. Here the CDR3 DNA reads TGTGCCAGCAGAAAAAGGACGGTCACCGGGGAGCTGTTTTTT. Translation gives CASRKRTVTGELFF. The rearrangement uses TRBV27 and TRBJ2-2; D unclear. The CDR3 consists of 14 residues. V lost 6 bases and J lost 4, with 12 bases in between. CDR1 is MNHEY, CDR2 SMNVEV, per germline (reference sequence).

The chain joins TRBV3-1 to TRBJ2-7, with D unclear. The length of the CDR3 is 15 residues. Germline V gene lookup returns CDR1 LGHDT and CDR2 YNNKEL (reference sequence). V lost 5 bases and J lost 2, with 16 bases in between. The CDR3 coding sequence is TGTGCCAGCAGCTCAGAACTGGGCCTGACCTACGAGCAGTACTTC. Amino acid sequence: CASSSELGLTYEQYF.

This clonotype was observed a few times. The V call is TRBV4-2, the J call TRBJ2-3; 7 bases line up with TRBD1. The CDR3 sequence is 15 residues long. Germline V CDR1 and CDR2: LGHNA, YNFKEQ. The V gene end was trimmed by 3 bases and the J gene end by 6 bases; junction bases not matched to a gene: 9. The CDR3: CASSHLEGAGDTQYF. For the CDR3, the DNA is TGTGCCAGCAGCCATCTCGAGGGGGCCGGGGATACGCAGTATTTT.

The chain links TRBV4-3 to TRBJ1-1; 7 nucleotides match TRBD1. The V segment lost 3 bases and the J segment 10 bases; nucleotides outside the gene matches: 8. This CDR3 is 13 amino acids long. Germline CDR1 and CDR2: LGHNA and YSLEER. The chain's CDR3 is CASSQDTGDRAFF. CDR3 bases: TGCGCCAGCAGCCAGGACACAGGGGACAGAGCTTTCTTT.